Shown below are 10 T cell receptor beta chains from a single sample sequenced in a study of T cell changes during pregnancy in multiple sclerosis. Measured with immunoSEQ multiplex PCR; TCRdb has only the in-frame clones, and not every one. This repertoire shows 75,000 to 95,000 clones, just over 90% found once; its top ten account for 2.5%. The sample consisted of peripheral blood, taken in the second trimester of pregnancy. The receptors stem from a female donor with multiple sclerosis, enrolled in a pregnancy study.

The CDR3 coding sequence is TGTGCCAGCAGTGAAGCCCGGGACAGGGAAAACACCGGGGAGCTGTTTTTT. Protein sequence: CASSEARDRENTGELFF. The chain couples TRBV2 to TRBJ2-2; 9 positions agree with TRBD1. After removal of 0 bases from V and 2 bases from J, the junction contained 4 bases not matched to a gene. In germline, CDR1 is SNHLY, CDR2 FYNNEI. The CDR3 is 17 residues long.

J is TRBJ2-2 and V is TRBV10-2; TRBD2 agrees at 16 bases. The CDR3 totals 16 residues. Germline CDR1 reads WSHSY; CDR2 reads SAAADI. Losses at the gene ends were 7 bases for V and 7 bases for J; bases not matched to a gene: 6. The CDR3 nucleotides read TGCGCCAGCAAGGGACTAGCGGGGGGGCGGGACGGGGAGCTGTTTTTT. Protein sequence: CASKGLAGGRDGELFF.

This chain links TRBV4-2 with TRBJ1-1; D might be TRBD1 (5 bases). The V and J ends lost 1 base and 5 bases respectively, with 11 bases between them. Germline lookup yields CDR1 LGHNA and CDR2 YNFKEQ. The CDR3 spans 14 residues. The CDR3 DNA reads as TGTGCCAGCAGCCAAGCCTTGGGGCTTACTGAAGCTTTCTTT. This codes for CASSQALGLTEAFF.

The chain combines TRBV10-1 with TRBJ2-6; D may be TRBD2 (5 bases). This CDR3 has 16 residues. V lost 0 bases and J 0 bases, leaving 6 bases between the germline ends. CDR1 WNHNN and CDR2 SYGVQD come from the germline V gene (reference sequence). The CDR3 loop reads CASSESGSSGANVLTF. The CDR3 region has the DNA TGCGCCAGCAGTGAGTCGGGGAGCTCTGGGGCCAACGTCCTGACTTTC.

V gene TRBV27 combines with J gene TRBJ2-4, with D perhaps matching TRBD2 (5 bases). This CDR3 region has 16 residues. CDR1 MNHEY and CDR2 SMNVEV come from the germline V gene (reference sequence). The V end was cut by 5 bases, the J end by 0 bases, with 14 bases between. As DNA, the CDR3 is TGTGCCAGCAGTCCGGGGATAGGTGCAGCCAAAAACATTCAGTACTTC. Protein: CASSPGIGAAKNIQYF.

The CDR3 spells CASSPTGASGNEQFF. The CDR3 coding sequence is TGTGCCAGCAGTCCAACAGGGGCTTCTGGCAATGAGCAGTTCTTC. The chain employs TRBV9 and TRBJ2-1, with 7 bases lining up with TRBD1. CDR1 is SGDLS, CDR2 YYNGEE, per germline. V shed 5 bases, J shed 6 bases, and the junction held 11 bases outside the gene matches. The CDR3 has 15 residues.

In regard to this clone: The junction departs from germline at one end; a sequencing error may be responsible. The chain couples TRBV15 to TRBJ1-4; perhaps TRBD1 as D (5 bases). Looked up from germline, CDR1 is LNHNV and CDR2 is YYDKDF (reference sequence). CDR3 size: 13 residues. This CDR3 reads CATSRGGGAQDSF. CDR3 sequence (DNA): TGTGCCACCAGCAGAGGGGGAGGGGCGCAGGACTCTTTT. Variable domain in full (rest from reference TRBV15 and TRBJ1-4): DAMVIQNPRYQVTQFGKPVTLSCSQTLNHNVMYWYQQKSSQAPKLLFHYYDKDFNNEADTPDNFQSRRPNTSFCFLDIRSPGLGDTAMYLCATSRGGGAQDSFGSGTQLSVL.

The rearrangement joins TRBV14 to TRBJ1-1; 7 bases fit TRBD1. CDR3 size: 15 residues. Germline CDR1 is SGHDN and CDR2 is FVKESK. V lost 4 bases to trimming and J lost 3 bases; unmatched junction nucleotides: 8. The DNA for the CDR3 is TGTGCCAGCAGCCCGAGAGGGACAGCCCACACTGAAGCTTTCTTT. Its protein product is CASSPRGTAHTEAFF.

V and J are TRBV27 and TRBJ2-3, with no clear D. Germline-derived CDR1 and CDR2 are MNHEY and SMNVEV (reference sequence). The CDR3 is 13 amino acids. Between the trimmed V and J ends, which lost 4 bases and 0 bases, there was a span of 5 bases. In DNA, the CDR3 is TGTGCCAGCAGTTCGACTAGCACAGATACGCAGTATTTT. Translation: CASSSTSTDTQYF.

This chain links TRBV23-1 with TRBJ2-7; TRBD1 matches at 8 bases. TRBV23-1 is classed as an ORF, of uncertain function. The CDR3 extends over 23 amino acids. Trimming cost V 4 bases and J 3 bases; bases outside gene matches: 32. CDR3 bases: TGCGCCAGCAGTCTGAAGAAGGGACAGGATCTACGAGCAGCCCCACCCCAATACTACGAGCAGTACTTC. This translates into CASSLKKGQDLRAAPPQYYEQYF.